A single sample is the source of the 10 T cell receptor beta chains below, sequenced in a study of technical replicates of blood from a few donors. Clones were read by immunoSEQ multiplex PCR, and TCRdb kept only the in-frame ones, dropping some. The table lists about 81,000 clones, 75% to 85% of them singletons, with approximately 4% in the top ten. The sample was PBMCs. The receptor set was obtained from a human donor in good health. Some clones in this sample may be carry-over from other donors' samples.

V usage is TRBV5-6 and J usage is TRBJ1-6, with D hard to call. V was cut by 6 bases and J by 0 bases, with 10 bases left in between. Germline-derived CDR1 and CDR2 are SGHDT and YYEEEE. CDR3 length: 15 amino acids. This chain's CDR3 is CASTEGSSYNSPLHF. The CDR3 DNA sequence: TGTGCCAGCACCGAAGGGAGCTCCTATAATTCACCCCTCCACTTT.

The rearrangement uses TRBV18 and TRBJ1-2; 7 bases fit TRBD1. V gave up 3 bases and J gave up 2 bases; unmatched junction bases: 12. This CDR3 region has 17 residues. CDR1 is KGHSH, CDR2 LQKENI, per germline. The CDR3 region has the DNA TGTGCCAGCTCACCCCAAACGTCGGGACAGCAAAACTATGGCTACACCTTC. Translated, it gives CASSPQTSGQQNYGYTF.

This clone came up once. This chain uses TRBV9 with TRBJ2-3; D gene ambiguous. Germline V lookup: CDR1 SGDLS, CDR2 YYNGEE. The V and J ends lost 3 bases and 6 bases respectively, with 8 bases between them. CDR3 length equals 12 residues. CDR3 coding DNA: TGTGCCAGCAGCGCACGTAGTGATACGCAGTATTTT. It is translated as CASSARSDTQYF.

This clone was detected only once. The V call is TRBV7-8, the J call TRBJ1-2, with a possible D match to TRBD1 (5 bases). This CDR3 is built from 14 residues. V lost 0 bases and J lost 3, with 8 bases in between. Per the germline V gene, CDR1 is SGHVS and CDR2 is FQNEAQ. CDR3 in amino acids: CASSLAQGHYGYTF. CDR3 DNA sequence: TGTGCCAGCAGCTTAGCCCAGGGTCACTATGGCTACACCTTC.

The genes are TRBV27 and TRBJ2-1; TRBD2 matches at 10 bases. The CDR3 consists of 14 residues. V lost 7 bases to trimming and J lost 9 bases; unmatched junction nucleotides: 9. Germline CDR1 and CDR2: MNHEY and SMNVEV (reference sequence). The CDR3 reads CASKKRGGQSEQFF. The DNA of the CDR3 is TGTGCCAGCAAGAAGCGGGGGGGCCAGAGTGAGCAGTTCTTC.

CDR3 nucleotides: TGCGCCAGCAGCGTCCCGGGGGGGGCTGTAGAGACCCAGTACTTC. Protein sequence: CASSVPGGAVETQYF. V usage is TRBV5-1 and J usage is TRBJ2-5; 8 bases align to TRBD2. CDR1 and CDR2 (germline): SGHRS, YFSETQ. V dropped 4 bases and J dropped 4; count of bases not matched to a gene: 9. The length of the CDR3 is 15 residues.

The CDR3 sequence: CATSREGQGSDEQFF. DNA for the CDR3: TGTGCCACCAGCAGAGAGGGACAGGGTTCCGATGAGCAGTTCTTC. The rearrangement uses TRBV15 and TRBJ2-1; 9 nucleotides match TRBD1. The CDR3 is 15 amino acids. Per the germline V gene, CDR1 is LNHNV and CDR2 is YYDKDF (reference sequence). V gave up 0 bases and J gave up 8 bases; unmatched junction bases: 5.

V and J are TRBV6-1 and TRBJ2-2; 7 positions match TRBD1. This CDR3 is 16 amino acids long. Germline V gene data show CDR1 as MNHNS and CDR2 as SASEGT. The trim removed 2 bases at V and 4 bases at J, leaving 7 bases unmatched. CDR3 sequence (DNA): TGTGCCAGCAGTGAACAGAGGGGGCTCGGCACCGGGGAGCTGTTTTTT. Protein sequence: CASSEQRGLGTGELFF.

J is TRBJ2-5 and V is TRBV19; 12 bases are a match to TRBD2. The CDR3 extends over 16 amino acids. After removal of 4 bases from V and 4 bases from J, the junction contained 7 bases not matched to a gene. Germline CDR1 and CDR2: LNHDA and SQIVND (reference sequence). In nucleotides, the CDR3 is TGTGCCAGTAGTAATCCCGAACTAGCGGGGGGAGAGACCCAGTACTTC. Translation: CASSNPELAGGETQYF.

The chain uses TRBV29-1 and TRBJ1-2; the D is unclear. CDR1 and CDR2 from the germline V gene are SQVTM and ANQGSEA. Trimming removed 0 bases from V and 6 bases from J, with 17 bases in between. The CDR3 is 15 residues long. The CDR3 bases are TGCAGCGTTGAAGAACGTAGACCGGCTAGAAATGGCTACACCTTC. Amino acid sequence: CSVEERRPARNGYTF. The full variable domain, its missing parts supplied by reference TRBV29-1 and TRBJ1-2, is SAVISQKPSRDICQRGTSLTIQCQVDSQVTMMFWYRQQPGQSLTLIATANQGSEATYESGFVIDKFPISRPNLTFSTLTVSNMSPEDSSIYLCSVEERRPARNGYTFGSGTRLTVV.